This T cell receptor beta chain emerged from a study of T cell repertoires in cytomegalovirus infection. The wider study: Evidence of both CMV infection and a matching HLA type came from public TCR beta signatures. Study-level findings and limits: HLA-C-restricted TCR beta clonotypes specific for CMV led the ex vivo response. Summed frequency of public TCR beta families distinguished CMV carriers with the relevant HLA.

This clonotype is medium-sized by share. Its target is not known. TCRdb reanalysed the reads using MiXCR and keeps one entry per CDR3 protein. The data contain over 90,000 distinct CDR3 sequences, 15% to 20% of them seen just once; the ten biggest clones take up approximately 7.6%. The sample comprised PBMCs. This TCR was sampled from a human donor in good health (CMV status not recorded). Some clones in this sample may be carry-over from other donors' samples.

The CDR3 DNA follows: TGTGCCAGCAGCCTACCGGTGGCGGTGGGCGAGCAGTACTTC. It specifies CASSLPVAVGEQYF. The chain is built from TRBV7-2 and TRBJ2-7; D is unresolved. The CDR3 consists of 14 residues. Germline CDR1 and CDR2: SGHTA and FQGNSA. Trimming stripped 5 bases from V and 6 bases from J, with 17 bases between.